This TCR beta chain was sequenced in a study of CD8 T cells in ankylosing spondylitis. A single record per CDR3 protein comes from TCRdb applying MiXCR to the 5' RACE reads. The sample carries 750,000 to 850,000 distinct CDR3 sequences, 12% recorded once. Study-level findings and limits: Some of these motif variants have turned up before, in reports on reactive arthritis synovial fluid and blood. In ankylosing spondylitis blood, a motif of about 8 highly homologous TCR beta variants appeared characteristic.

Only a few counts were recorded for this clonotype. What it recognizes is unknown. Germline V lookup: CDR1 SGHKS, CDR2 YYEKEE (reference sequence). Trimming left V 4 bases short and J 0 bases short, with 13 bases between. The CDR3 covers 16 residues. Sequenced sample: blood, either unsorted or a sorted T cell fraction (not recorded which). This receptor was taken from a male donor with ankylosing spondylitis. The gene calls are TRBV5-5 and TRBJ2-2, with D tentatively TRBD1 (6 bases). The CDR3 sequence: CASSRRQVSNTGELFF. CDR3 in DNA: TGTGCCAGCAGCCGACGACAGGTATCGAACACCGGGGAGCTGTTTTTT.